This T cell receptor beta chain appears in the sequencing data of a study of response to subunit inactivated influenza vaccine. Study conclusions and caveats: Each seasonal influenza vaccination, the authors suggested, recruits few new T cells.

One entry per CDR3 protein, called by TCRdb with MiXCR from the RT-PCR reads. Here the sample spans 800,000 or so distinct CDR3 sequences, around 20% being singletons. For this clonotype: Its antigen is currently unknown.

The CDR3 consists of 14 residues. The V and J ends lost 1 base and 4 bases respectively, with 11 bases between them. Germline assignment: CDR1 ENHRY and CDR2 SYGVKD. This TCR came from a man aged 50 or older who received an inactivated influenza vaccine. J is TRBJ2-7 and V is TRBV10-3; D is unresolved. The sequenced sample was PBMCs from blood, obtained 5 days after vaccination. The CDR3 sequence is CAISELGSYYEQYF. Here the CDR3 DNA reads TGTGCCATCAGTGAGTTGGGGTCCTATTACGAGCAGTACTTC.